This T cell receptor beta chain was profiled in a study of cytomegalovirus exposure and HLA in healthy donors. The study ran its PCR with 60 Vbeta and 13 Jbeta primers. Sequencing used immunoSEQ multiplex PCR; TCRdb keeps in-frame clones, though not all of them. The sample consists of more than 150,000 clones, 65% to 85% of them appearing once. The V end was cut by 4 bases, the J end by 0 bases, with 15 bases between. The CDR3 loop spans 16 amino acids. Germline CDR1 MGHRA, CDR2 YSYEKL. This receptor was obtained from a girl aged 10 to 17 in good health and CMV-seropositive. Sequencing was done on a sample of PBMCs. The chain employs TRBV4-1 and TRBJ1-2; maybe TRBD1 (6 bases). CDR3 nucleotides: TGCGCCAGCAGCCGCCCCGGGACAAAGACTAACTATGGCTACACCTTC. Residues: CASSRPGTKTNYGYTF.